This passage covers 31 T cell receptor beta chains from one sample sequenced in a study of blood T cell repertoires in COVID-19. Profiled with immunoSEQ multiplex PCR; TCRdb holds only in-frame clones, not every one. The top ten hold around 11% of the sample, which has tens of thousands of clones, under 85% seen once. Sequenced input: peripheral blood. All receptors come from a man in his 70s with acute or convalescent COVID-19.

V is TRBV6-5 and J is TRBJ1-5, with 9 bases fitting TRBD1. The CDR3 has 14 amino acids. J was trimmed by 4 bases and V by 10 bases; bases with no gene match: 8. Germline CDR1 and CDR2: MNHEY and SVGAGI. This chain's CDR3 is CATGTGLGNQPQHF. CDR3 bases: TGTGCCACGGGGACAGGGCTGGGGAATCAGCCCCAGCATTTT.

V is TRBV19 and J is TRBJ1-1; perhaps TRBD1 as D (5 bases). Germline values: CDR1 LNHDA, CDR2 SQIVND (reference sequence). V lost 3 bases, J lost 1 base, and 12 bases lay in between. The CDR3 totals 15 residues. CDR3 nucleotides: TGTGCCAGTAGTATCCTGACAGATTCGAACACTGAAGCTTTCTTT. Translated: CASSILTDSNTEAFF.

J is TRBJ1-2 and V is TRBV10-2, with TRBD1 matching 8 bases. From germline, CDR1 is WSHSY and CDR2 SAAADI. V lost 6 bases and J lost 7; bases outside the gene matches: 7. The CDR3 runs 13 residues. The CDR3 reads CASRDRDGFGYTF. The CDR3 nucleotides are TGCGCCAGCAGGGACAGGGATGGTTTTGGCTACACCTTC.

V gene TRBV5-6 combines with J gene TRBJ2-3; 12 positions match TRBD2. The CDR3 contains 15 residues. Unmatched junction bases numbered 4, after V lost 4 bases and J lost 4 bases. Germline V gene sequence: CDR1 SGHDT, CDR2 YYEEEE. This CDR3 reads CASSLLAGGADTQYF. The CDR3 coding sequence is TGTGCCAGCAGCCTTCTAGCGGGGGGGGCAGATACGCAGTATTTT.

The chain combines TRBV7-9 with TRBJ1-1; D uncertain. Germline CDR1 reads SEHNR; CDR2 reads FQNEAQ (reference sequence). The CDR3 has 12 residues. Trimming took 3 bases from V and 6 from J, leaving 8 bases between them. In DNA form, the CDR3 reads TGTGCCAGCAGCTTGACTGGGTCTGAAGCTTTCTTT. As protein: CASSLTGSEAFF.

The chain is built from TRBV4-1 and TRBJ2-3, with TRBD2 identical over 7 bases. The junction had 4 bases not matched to a gene; V was cut back by 0 bases and J by 1 base. CDR1 is MGHRA, CDR2 YSYEKL, per germline. CDR3 length equals 16 residues. The DNA for the CDR3 is TGCGCCAGCAGCCAAGAGCCGGGGAGGGGCACAGATACGCAGTATTTT. Its translation is CASSQEPGRGTDTQYF.

J is TRBJ1-1 and V is TRBV4-1; D is perhaps TRBD1 (5 bases). The CDR3 has 16 amino acids. V was trimmed by 2 bases and J by 4 bases, leaving 17 bases between them. Per the germline V gene, CDR1 is MGHRA and CDR2 is YSYEKL. The DNA of the CDR3 is TGCGCCAGCAGCCAAAGAGGAGTCCCGGGGGTCACTGAAGCTTTCTTT. It is translated as CASSQRGVPGVTEAFF.

The chain couples TRBV6-2 or TRBV6-3 to TRBJ1-3; D gene ambiguous. The V gene lost 6 bases and the J gene lost 0 bases, with 12 bases spanning the gap. This CDR3 has 15 amino acids. Germline CDR1 and CDR2: MNHEY and SVGEGT. CDR3 DNA: TGTGCCAGCAGCCCTGGAGTCCTCTCTGGAAACACCATATATTTT. Protein sequence: CASSPGVLSGNTIYF.

The V gene is TRBV15, the J gene TRBJ2-3, with D possibly being TRBD1 (5 bases). CDR3 length: 15 amino acids. V was shortened by 0 bases and J by 0 bases, with 7 bases between the two germline ends. Germline assignment: CDR1 LNHNV and CDR2 YYDKDF (reference sequence). This CDR3 reads CATSRDQGSTDTQYF. The CDR3 DNA reads TGTGCCACCAGCAGAGATCAGGGCAGCACAGATACGCAGTATTTT.

The chain employs TRBV7-2 and TRBJ1-2, with 11 bases identical to TRBD1. CDR3 length: 16 amino acids. Per the germline V gene, CDR1 is SGHTA and CDR2 is FQGNSA. Germline trimming cut 3 bases from V and 4 bases from J; bases unmatched to any gene: 7. The DNA for the CDR3 is TGTGCCAGCAGCTTGGACAGGGGGCGCCCCGGCTATGGCTACACCTTC. Encoded protein: CASSLDRGRPGYGYTF.

This chain connects TRBV7-9 to TRBJ2-7, with 12 bases identical to TRBD2. V lost 5 bases, J lost 0 bases, and 11 bases stayed unmatched. This CDR3 has 18 amino acids. Germline CDR1 reads SEHNR; CDR2 reads FQNEAQ (reference sequence). In DNA, the CDR3 is TGTGCCAGCAGCAGCCCGACTAGCGGGGGAGAGAGCTCCTACGAGCAGTACTTC. As protein: CASSSPTSGGESSYEQYF.

CDR3 protein: CASSVATSVSPTGISTDTQYF. The DNA for the CDR3 is TGTGCCAGCAGCGTAGCTACGTCTGTCTCACCGACAGGGATCAGCACAGATACGCAGTATTTT. The rearrangement links TRBV9 to TRBJ2-3; 7 positions agree with TRBD1. Germline assignment: CDR1 SGDLS and CDR2 YYNGEE. The CDR3 extends over 21 amino acids. With 0 bases clipped from V and 0 bases from J, the junction kept 19 bases outside the gene matches.

This clone was detected only a few times. The V call is TRBV9, the J call TRBJ1-3; perhaps TRBD1 as D (5 bases). V shed 1 base and J shed 2 bases, with 16 bases lying between them. The CDR3 totals 17 residues. Germline V gene lookup returns CDR1 SGDLS and CDR2 YYNGEE. The CDR3 nucleotides are TGTGCCAGCAGCGTATTCGACAGAAAGGGCGCTGGAAACACCATATATTTT. As protein: CASSVFDRKGAGNTIYF.

This clone showed up just once. The chain uses TRBV27 and TRBJ2-5, with 10 bases that match TRBD1. V lost 5 bases and J lost 5; bases outside the gene matches: 14. The CDR3 length is 17 residues. The germline V gene encodes CDR1 MNHEY and CDR2 SMNVEV (reference sequence). The CDR3 DNA reads as TGTGCCAGCAGTCCCCTTAAGACAGGGGGCACTGGGGAGACCCAGTACTTC. It codes for CASSPLKTGGTGETQYF.

The V gene is TRBV5-1, the J gene TRBJ2-5; the match to TRBD1 covers 8 bases. J gave up 0 bases and V 4 bases, and 11 bases lay outside the gene matches. This CDR3 has 17 amino acids. Germline CDR1 and CDR2: SGHRS and YFSETQ. The CDR3 region has the DNA TGCGCCAGCAGCCGGCCAACAGGGGGAGTGTACCAAGAGACCCAGTACTTC. Its protein is CASSRPTGGVYQETQYF.

This chain uses TRBV6-5 with TRBJ1-4; D gene uncertain. The germline V and J ends were trimmed by 1 base and 7 bases, with 13 bases remaining between them. Germline V gene data show CDR1 as MNHEY and CDR2 as SVGAGI. CDR3 length: 15 residues. CDR3 region: CASSYLQVTSEKLFF. The CDR3 DNA reads TGTGCCAGCAGTTACTTGCAGGTCACGAGTGAAAAACTGTTTTTT.

This clone was recorded once. The chain combines TRBV7-2 with TRBJ2-1, with D tentatively TRBD2 (7 bases). The CDR3 has 15 amino acids. V was shortened by 5 bases and J by 5 bases, with 16 bases between the two germline ends. The germline V gene has CDR1 SGHTA and CDR2 FQGNSA. CDR3 loop: CASSPWGGAHNEQFF. DNA for the CDR3: TGTGCCAGCAGCCCCTGGGGGGGGGCCCACAATGAGCAGTTCTTC.

The V and J genes are TRBV19 and TRBJ2-3; D call uncertain. The germline V and J ends were trimmed by 6 bases and 5 bases, with 12 bases remaining between them. The germline V gene encodes CDR1 LNHDA and CDR2 SQIVND (reference sequence). The CDR3 is made up of 13 amino acids. DNA of the CDR3: TGTGCCAGTAGGGGCCCGTCGAGAGATACGCAGTATTTT. Translation gives CASRGPSRDTQYF.

The rearrangement links TRBV25-1 to TRBJ1-2; D uncertain. Germline V lookup: CDR1 MGHDK, CDR2 SYGVNS. There are 16 residues in the CDR3. V lost 3 bases to trimming and J lost 3 bases, with 17 bases between them. The CDR3 sequence: CASSDIGEGPHYGYTF. CDR3 in DNA: TGTGCCAGCAGTGACATCGGAGAGGGCCCACACTATGGCTACACCTTC.

The rearrangement uses TRBV19 and TRBJ1-2; 7 positions match TRBD1. V lost 5 bases, J lost 3 bases, and 6 bases stayed unmatched. CDR1 is LNHDA and CDR2 is SQIVND in the germline V gene (reference sequence). This CDR3 has 14 residues. The CDR3: CASSRGRGDYGYTF. In DNA form, the CDR3 reads TGTGCCAGTAGTCGGGGCAGGGGGGACTATGGCTACACCTTC.

Concerning this clone itself: One end of the junction does not line up with germline, which may come from a read error. The chain has TRBV28 and TRBJ1-6; possibly TRBD1 for D (6 bases). Germline-derived CDR1 and CDR2 are MDHEN and SYDVKM. CDR3 length: 16 residues. CDR3 coding DNA: TGTGCCAGCAGCGCACAAGACAGGTCGGTCGATTCACCCTTCCACTTT. Protein sequence: CASSAQDRSVDSPFHF.

The CDR3 region has the DNA TGTGCCAGCAATCCCCCCGACACCTACAATGAGCAGTTCTTC. This gives the protein CASNPPDTYNEQFF. This chain links TRBV28 with TRBJ2-1; D is unresolved. Germline loops: CDR1 MDHEN, CDR2 SYDVKM. The CDR3 is 14 amino acids. The V end lost 7 bases, the J end lost 2 bases, and 12 bases lay between the germline ends.

V usage is TRBV27 and J usage is TRBJ1-4, with 7 bases aligning to TRBD1. The CDR3 sequence is 15 residues long. Germline V gene sequence: CDR1 MNHEY, CDR2 SMNVEV (reference sequence). The V gene end was trimmed by 8 bases and the J gene end by 5 bases; junction bases not matched to a gene: 11. CDR3 region: CASREAGGSNEKLFF. The CDR3 region has the DNA TGTGCCAGCCGCGAAGCAGGGGGTTCAAATGAAAAACTGTTTTTT. Supplemented by reference TRBV27 and TRBJ1-4, the full variable domain reads EAQVTQNPRYLITVTGKKLTVTCSQNMNHEYMSWYRQDPGLGLRQIYYSMNVEVTDKGDVPEGYKVSRKEKRNFPLILESPSPNQTSLYFCASREAGGSNEKLFFGSGTQLSVL.

This chain links TRBV3-1 (or the pseudogene TRBV3-2) with TRBJ1-2; the D is unclear. The CDR3 runs 11 residues. The V and J ends lost 5 bases and 7 bases respectively, with 8 bases between them. From germline, CDR1 is LGHDT and CDR2 YNNKEL (reference sequence). The CDR3 DNA reads TGTGCCAGCAGCGGGGAGGGTGGCTACACCTTC. Protein sequence: CASSGEGGYTF.

The J gene is TRBJ2-5, the V gene TRBV5-1, with D possibly matching TRBD2 (6 bases). The CDR3 length is 13 residues. With 1 base removed from V and 4 bases from J, the gap between germline ends came to 8 bases. Per germline, CDR1 SGHRS and CDR2 YFSETQ. As DNA, the CDR3 is TGCGCCAGCAGCTTGACAGCGGGAGAGACCCAGTACTTC. Translation: CASSLTAGETQYF.

The chain joins TRBV7-6 to TRBJ1-2; 7 bases fit TRBD1. V shed 4 bases and J 4 bases; nucleotides not matched to a gene: 12. CDR1 and CDR2 from the germline V gene are SGHVS and FNYEAQ. There are 16 residues in the CDR3. CDR3 DNA sequence: TGTGCCAGCAGCTCGGGGGGGCTAAGGGACAGCTATGGCTACACCTTC. It translates to CASSSGGLRDSYGYTF.

This clone was recorded a few times. The chain employs TRBV18 and TRBJ1-5; D is unresolved. The CDR3 contains 11 residues. CDR1 KGHSH and CDR2 LQKENI come from the germline V gene. Trimming took 6 bases from V and 6 from J, leaving 6 bases between them. DNA for the CDR3: TGTGCCAGCTCCCCGGGTCAGCCCCAGCATTTT. Translating gives CASSPGQPQHF.

The chain uses TRBV18 and TRBJ2-7; 8 bases are shared with TRBD2. V lost 8 bases, J lost 2 bases, and 23 bases stayed unmatched. Germline CDR1 reads KGHSH; CDR2 reads LQKENI. The CDR3 is made up of 19 amino acids. CDR3 in DNA: TGTGCCAGCCGACACAGATCAGGGGCGGAGCGGGGGAAAGCCTACGAGCAGTACTTC. Its translation: CASRHRSGAERGKAYEQYF. Full variable domain (missing parts from reference TRBV18 and TRBJ2-7): NAGVMQNPRHLVRRRGQEARLRCSPMKGHSHVYWYRQLPEEGLKFMVYLQKENIIDESGMPKERFSAEFPKEGPSILRIQQVVRGDSAAYFCASRHRSGAERGKAYEQYFGPGTRLTVT.

This clone was detected once. The CDR3 DNA follows: TGTGCCAGCTCACCAGAACAGGGGGCCTACGAGCAGTACTTC. Translation: CASSPEQGAYEQYF. J is TRBJ2-7 and V is TRBV18; 8 bases match TRBD1. Trimming removed 2 bases from V and 2 bases from J; junction bases left unmatched: 2. The CDR3 has 14 amino acids. Germline CDR1 KGHSH, CDR2 LQKENI.

The chain couples TRBV27 to TRBJ2-1, with 9 bases matching TRBD2. CDR1 and CDR2 from the germline V gene are MNHEY and SMNVEV (reference sequence). After removal of 6 bases from V and 0 bases from J, the junction contained 9 bases not matched to a gene. This CDR3 spans 17 amino acids. The CDR3 spells CASSYLGGGDSYNEQFF. CDR3 DNA sequence: TGTGCCAGCAGCTACTTAGGCGGGGGGGACTCCTACAATGAGCAGTTCTTC.

The V call is TRBV19, the J call TRBJ1-6; tentative D call: TRBD1 (6 bases). This CDR3 contains 14 residues. V lost 7 bases to trimming and J lost 7 bases, with 14 bases between them. Germline V lookup: CDR1 LNHDA, CDR2 SQIVND (reference sequence). CDR3 in DNA: TGTGCCAGTAAAGGGGGACACACAAATTCACCCCTCCACTTT. Its protein product is CASKGGHTNSPLHF.